These 6 T cell receptor beta chains originate from one sample sequenced in a study of memory B cells and T cells in multiple sclerosis. Clones were read by immunoSEQ multiplex PCR, and TCRdb kept only the in-frame ones, dropping some. There are around 14,000 clones in the sample; roughly three quarters occur only once, and about 2.5% lies in the top ten. Sequencing input: memory (CD45RO+) CD4+ T cells from blood. These receptors all stem from a human donor with multiple sclerosis.

The V call is TRBV25-1, the J call TRBJ2-5; 8 nucleotides line up with TRBD1. Per the germline V gene, CDR1 is MGHDK and CDR2 is SYGVNS. This CDR3 contains 14 residues. V was clipped by 3 bases and J by 5 bases; unmatched bases: 5. The CDR3 DNA reads as TGTGCCAGCAGTGACCCAGGGGGCGCGGAGACCCAGTACTTC. Encoded protein: CASSDPGGAETQYF. The entire variable domain, with the rest obtained from reference TRBV25-1 and TRBJ2-5, is as follows: EADIYQTPRYLVIGTGKKITLECSQTMGHDKMYWYQQDPGMELHLIHYSYGVNSTEKGDLSSESTVSRIRTEHFPLTLESARPSHTSQYLCASSDPGGAETQYFGPGTRLLVL.

The chain joins TRBV6-1 to TRBJ1-5; D might be TRBD1 (5 bases). CDR1 MNHNS and CDR2 SASEGT come from the germline V gene. CDR3 size: 15 residues. Trimming cost V 6 bases and J 6 bases, with 18 bases left between them. The CDR3 sequence is CASRGVGGSFQPQHF. In DNA, the CDR3 is TGTGCCAGCAGGGGGGTTGGGGGGAGTTTTCAGCCCCAGCATTTT.

The rearrangement uses TRBV2 and TRBJ1-4, with 10 bases lining up with TRBD1. The CDR3 sequence is 14 residues long. The junction had 3 bases not matched to a gene; V was cut back by 6 bases and J by 5 bases. Germline CDR1 and CDR2: SNHLY and FYNNEI. CDR3 DNA sequence: TGTGCCAGCAGAGGGGACAGGGGCAATGAAAAACTGTTTTTT. It specifies CASRGDRGNEKLFF.

The chain couples TRBV5-1 to TRBJ2-1, with 10 bases fitting TRBD2. V trimming: 4 bases; J trimming: 6 bases; junction bases outside the gene matches: 7. This CDR3 comprises 15 residues. CDR1 is SGHRS and CDR2 is YFSETQ in the germline V gene. The CDR3 here is CASSLTGTSANEQFF. The CDR3 DNA sequence: TGCGCCAGCAGCCTGACCGGGACTAGCGCCAATGAGCAGTTCTTC.

This clone was observed once. This chain connects TRBV6-1 to TRBJ2-1; the match to TRBD2 covers 11 bases. CDR1 and CDR2 from the germline V gene are MNHNS and SASEGT. The CDR3 is 17 residues long. V dropped 6 bases and J dropped 5; count of bases not matched to a gene: 12. CDR3 sequence: CASSERYTSGRNNEQFF. The DNA for the CDR3 is TGTGCCAGCAGCGAACGATATACTAGCGGGAGAAACAATGAGCAGTTCTTC.

The chain links TRBV5-6 to TRBJ2-1, with TRBD2 identical over 9 bases. Germline V gene sequence: CDR1 SGHDT, CDR2 YYEEEE. The V gene end was trimmed by 4 bases and the J gene end by 7 bases; junction bases not matched to a gene: 12. The CDR3 has 16 amino acids. CDR3 sequence (DNA): TGTGCCAGCAGCGGAGAGGCTAGCGGGACGATAAATGAGCAGTTCTTC. This translates into CASSGEASGTINEQFF.